This T cell receptor (beta chain) was captured in a study of vaccination effects on CD4 cells after COVID-19. Study overall: Post-vaccine sample collection fell at a median of 72 days after the second dose.

Findings of the study overall: Early post-infection timepoints were missing from the study, which also had few convalescent patients.

The authors isolated CD4+ T cells after less than eleven days of culture. Participants received two doses of either the BNT162b2 or mRNA-1273 vaccine. None of the vaccinated had previously contracted SARS-CoV-2, and their nucleocapsid antibodies tested negative. Using immunoSEQ multiplex PCR, the repertoire was profiled, and TCRdb retains in-frame clones only, with some absent. The repertoire holds 35,000 to 55,000 clones, 72% seen once, with less than 10% in the top ten. The germline CDR1 and CDR2 sequences are MDHEN and SYDVKM. The CDR3 spans 17 residues. V was clipped by 3 bases and J by 5 bases, with 20 bases between them. A remark on this clone: Its specificity is unknown.

Material: CD4+ T cells from PBMCs cultured without peptide, obtained after COVID-19 vaccination. This receptor was obtained from a human donor who received a COVID-19 vaccine. V and J are TRBV28 and TRBJ2-1; D tentatively reads TRBD1 or TRBD2 (5 bases each). CDR3 sequence reads: CASSFPRDRARDNEQFF. CDR3 DNA: TGTGCCAGCAGTTTCCCTCGGGACCGGGCGCGCGACAATGAGCAGTTCTTC.